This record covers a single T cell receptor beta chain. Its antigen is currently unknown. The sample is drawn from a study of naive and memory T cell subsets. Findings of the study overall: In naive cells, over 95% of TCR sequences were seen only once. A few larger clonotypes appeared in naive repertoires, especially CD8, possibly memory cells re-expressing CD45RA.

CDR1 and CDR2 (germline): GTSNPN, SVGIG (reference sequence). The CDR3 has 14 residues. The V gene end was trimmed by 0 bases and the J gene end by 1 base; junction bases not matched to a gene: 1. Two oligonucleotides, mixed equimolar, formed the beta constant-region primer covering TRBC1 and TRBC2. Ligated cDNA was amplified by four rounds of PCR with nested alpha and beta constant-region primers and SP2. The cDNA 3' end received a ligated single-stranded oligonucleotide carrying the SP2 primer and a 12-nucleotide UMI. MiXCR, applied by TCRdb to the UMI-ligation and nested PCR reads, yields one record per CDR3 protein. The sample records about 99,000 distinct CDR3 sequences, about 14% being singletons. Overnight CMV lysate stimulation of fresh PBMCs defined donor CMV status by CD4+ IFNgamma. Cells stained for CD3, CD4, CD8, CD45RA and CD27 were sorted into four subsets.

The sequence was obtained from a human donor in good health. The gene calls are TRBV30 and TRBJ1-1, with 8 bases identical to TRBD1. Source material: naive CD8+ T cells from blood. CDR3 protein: CAWSVGQGNTEAFF. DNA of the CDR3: TGTGCCTGGAGTGTAGGACAGGGGAACACTGAAGCTTTCTTT.